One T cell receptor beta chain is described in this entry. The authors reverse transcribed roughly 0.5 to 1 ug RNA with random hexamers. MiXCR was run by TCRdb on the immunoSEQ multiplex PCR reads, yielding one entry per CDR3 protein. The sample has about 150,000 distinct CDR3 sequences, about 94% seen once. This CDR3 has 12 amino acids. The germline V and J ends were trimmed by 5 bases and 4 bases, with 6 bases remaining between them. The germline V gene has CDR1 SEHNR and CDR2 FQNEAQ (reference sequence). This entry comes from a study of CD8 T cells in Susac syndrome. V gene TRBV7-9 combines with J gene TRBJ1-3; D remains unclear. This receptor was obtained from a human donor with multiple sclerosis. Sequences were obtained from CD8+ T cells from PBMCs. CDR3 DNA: TGTGCCAGCAGCCCCCCAGGAAACACCATATATTTT. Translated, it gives CASSPPGNTIYF.